These T cell receptor beta chains were read from a single sample in a study of molecular identifiers for immune sequencing clone quantification. TCRdb processed the PCR reads anew with MiXCR; each CDR3 protein has one entry. The sample shows nearly 55,000 distinct CDR3 sequences, about a third of them seen only once. The source material was naive CD8+ T cells from blood, with Jurkat cell RNA spiked in. The receptors stem from a human donor in good health. Some libraries in this study had Jurkat cell RNA spiked in. Each CDR3 is given with its conserved first and last residue. The D gene is left open where the match is weak. Some rows have no size entry. The others give once, few or many, or a class for an expanded clone.

>many|-|TRBJ2-5|TRBV9
TGTGCCAGCAGCGATATGGAAGAGACCCAGTACTTC
CASSDMEETQYF
>-|-|TRBJ2-7|TRBV2
TGTGCCAGCAGTGATCGGAGCTACGAGCAGTATTTC
CASSDRSYEQYF
>many|-|TRBJ1-1|TRBV5-1
TGCGCCAGCAGCTCCAACACTGAAGCTTTCTTT
CASSSNTEAFF
>-|TRBD2|TRBJ2-4|TRBV13
TGTGCCAGCAGCTTATCGGGGGGAGGACAAAACATTCAGTACTTC
CASSLSGGGQNIQYF
>many|TRBD1|TRBJ2-7|TRBV28
TGTGCCAGCAGTTCCATCCACACCACGACAGGGAGCGAGCAGTACTTC
CASSSIHTTTGSEQYF
>-|-|TRBJ2-1|TRBV27
TGTGCCAGCAGTTCCCACGGGACTGGGGGGTCCTACAATGAGCAGTTCTTC
CASSSHGTGGSYNEQFF
>-|-|TRBJ1-1|TRBV5-1
TGCGCCAGCAGCTTGGTAGGGAGCACTGAAGCTTTCTTT
CASSLVGSTEAFF
>few|TRBD2|TRBJ2-3|TRBV13
TGTGCCAGCAGCTGGCTAGCGGGAGAGGATACGCAGTATTTT
CASSWLAGEDTQYF
>-|-|TRBJ1-2|TRBV20-1
TGCAGTGCTAAGAACTATGGCTACACCTTC
CSAKNYGYTF
>many|-|TRBJ2-3|TRBV20-1
TGCAGTGCTAGGTCGCAGGGAAGAGGAGAATGGAGCACAGATACGCAGTATTTT
CSARSQGRGEWSTDTQYF
>many|-|TRBJ2-7|TRBV6-5
TGTGCCAGCACCCGAGGCTACGAGCAGTACTTC
CASTRGYEQYF
>medium-sized|-|TRBJ2-3|TRBV7-8
TGTGCCAGCAGCACCCGCACAGATACGCAGTATTTT
CASSTRTDTQYF
>-|-|TRBJ2-7|TRBV20-1
TGCAGTGCTAGCGGGATTTACGAGCAGTACTTC
CSASGIYEQYF
>many|TRBD1|TRBJ2-7|TRBV28
TGTGCCAGCAGTTTTGGTGACAGGGGGCCCTACGAGCAGTACTTC
CASSFGDRGPYEQYF